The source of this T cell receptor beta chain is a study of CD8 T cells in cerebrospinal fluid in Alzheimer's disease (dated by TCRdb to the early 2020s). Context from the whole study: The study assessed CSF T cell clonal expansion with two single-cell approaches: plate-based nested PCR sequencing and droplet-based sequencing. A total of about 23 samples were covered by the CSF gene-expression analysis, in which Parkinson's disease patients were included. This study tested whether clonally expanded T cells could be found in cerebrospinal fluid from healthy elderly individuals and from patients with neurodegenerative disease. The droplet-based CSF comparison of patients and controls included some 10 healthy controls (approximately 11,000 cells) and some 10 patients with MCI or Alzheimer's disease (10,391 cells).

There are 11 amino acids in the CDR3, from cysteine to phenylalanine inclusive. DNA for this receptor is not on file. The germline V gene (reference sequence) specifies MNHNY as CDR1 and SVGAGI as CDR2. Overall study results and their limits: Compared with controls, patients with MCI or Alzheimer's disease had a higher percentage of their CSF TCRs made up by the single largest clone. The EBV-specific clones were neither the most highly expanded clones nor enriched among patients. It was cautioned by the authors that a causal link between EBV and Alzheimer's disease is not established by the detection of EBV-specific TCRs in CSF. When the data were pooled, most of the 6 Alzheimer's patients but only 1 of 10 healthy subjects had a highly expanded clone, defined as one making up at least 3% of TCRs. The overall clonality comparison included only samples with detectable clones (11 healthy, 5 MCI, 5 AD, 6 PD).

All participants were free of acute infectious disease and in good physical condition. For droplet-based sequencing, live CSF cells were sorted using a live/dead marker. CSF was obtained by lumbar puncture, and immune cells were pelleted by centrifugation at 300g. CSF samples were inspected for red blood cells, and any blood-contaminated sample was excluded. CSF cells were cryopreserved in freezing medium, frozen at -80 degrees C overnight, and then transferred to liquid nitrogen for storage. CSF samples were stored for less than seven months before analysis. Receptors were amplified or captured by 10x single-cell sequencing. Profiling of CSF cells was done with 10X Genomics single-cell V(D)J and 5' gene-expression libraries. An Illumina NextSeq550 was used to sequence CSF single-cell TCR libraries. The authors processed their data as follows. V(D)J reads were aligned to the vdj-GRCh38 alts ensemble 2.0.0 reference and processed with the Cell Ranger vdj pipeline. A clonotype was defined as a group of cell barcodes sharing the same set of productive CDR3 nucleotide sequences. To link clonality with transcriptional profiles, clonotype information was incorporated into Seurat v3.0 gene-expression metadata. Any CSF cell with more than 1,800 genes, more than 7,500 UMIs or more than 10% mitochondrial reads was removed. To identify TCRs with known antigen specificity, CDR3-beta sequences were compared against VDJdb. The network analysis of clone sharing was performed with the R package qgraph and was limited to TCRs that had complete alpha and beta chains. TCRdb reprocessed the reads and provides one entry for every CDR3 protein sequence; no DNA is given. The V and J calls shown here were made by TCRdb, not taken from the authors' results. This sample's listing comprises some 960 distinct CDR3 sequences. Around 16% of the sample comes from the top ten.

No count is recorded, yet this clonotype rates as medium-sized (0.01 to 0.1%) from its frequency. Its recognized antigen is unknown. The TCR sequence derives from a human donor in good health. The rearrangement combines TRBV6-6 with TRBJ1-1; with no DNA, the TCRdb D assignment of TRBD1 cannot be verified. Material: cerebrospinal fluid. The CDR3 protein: CASRGQPEAFF.